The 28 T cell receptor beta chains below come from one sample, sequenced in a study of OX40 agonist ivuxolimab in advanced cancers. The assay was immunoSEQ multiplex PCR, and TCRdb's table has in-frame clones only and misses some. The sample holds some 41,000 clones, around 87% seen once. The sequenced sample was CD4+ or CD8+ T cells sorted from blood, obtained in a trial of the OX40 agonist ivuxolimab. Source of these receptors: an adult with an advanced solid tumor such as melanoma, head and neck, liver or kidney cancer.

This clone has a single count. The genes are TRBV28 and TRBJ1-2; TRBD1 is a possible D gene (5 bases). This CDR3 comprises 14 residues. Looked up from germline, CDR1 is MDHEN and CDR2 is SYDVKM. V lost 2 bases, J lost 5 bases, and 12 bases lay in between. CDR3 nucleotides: TGTGCCAGCAGTTTAACAGGTGCCACTTATGGCTACACCTTC. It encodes CASSLTGATYGYTF.

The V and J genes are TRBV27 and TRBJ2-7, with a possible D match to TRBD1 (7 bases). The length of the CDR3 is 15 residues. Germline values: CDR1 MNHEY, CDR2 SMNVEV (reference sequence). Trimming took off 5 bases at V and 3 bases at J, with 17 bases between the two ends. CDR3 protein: CASSRAGQLIYEQYF. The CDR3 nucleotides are TGTGCCAGCAGTCGTGCGGGACAGCTAATCTACGAGCAGTACTTC.

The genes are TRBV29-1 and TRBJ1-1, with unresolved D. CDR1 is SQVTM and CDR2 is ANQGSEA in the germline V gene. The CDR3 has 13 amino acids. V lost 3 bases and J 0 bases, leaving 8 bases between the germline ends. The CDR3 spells CSVDNSMNTEAFF. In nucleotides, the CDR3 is TGCAGCGTTGATAACAGTATGAACACTGAAGCTTTCTTT.

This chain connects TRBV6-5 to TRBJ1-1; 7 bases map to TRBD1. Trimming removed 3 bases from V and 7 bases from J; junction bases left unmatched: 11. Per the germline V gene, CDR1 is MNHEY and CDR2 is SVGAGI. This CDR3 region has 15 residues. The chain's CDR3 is CASSYTTGRKHEAFF. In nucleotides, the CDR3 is TGTGCCAGCAGTTATACGACAGGGCGGAAACATGAAGCTTTCTTT.

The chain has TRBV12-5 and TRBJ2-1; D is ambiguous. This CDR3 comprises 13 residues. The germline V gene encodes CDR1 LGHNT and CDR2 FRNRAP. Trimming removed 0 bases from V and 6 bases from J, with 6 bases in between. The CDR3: CASGLVLINEQFF. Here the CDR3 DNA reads TGTGCTAGTGGTTTGGTACTTATCAATGAGCAGTTCTTC.

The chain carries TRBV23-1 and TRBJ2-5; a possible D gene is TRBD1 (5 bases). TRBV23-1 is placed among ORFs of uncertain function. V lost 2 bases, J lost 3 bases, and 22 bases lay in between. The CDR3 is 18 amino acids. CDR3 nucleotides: TGCGCCAGCAGTCAAAAAGTAGGGCAGGGTTCGAGTGAAGAGACCCAGTACTTC. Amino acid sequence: CASSQKVGQGSSEETQYF.

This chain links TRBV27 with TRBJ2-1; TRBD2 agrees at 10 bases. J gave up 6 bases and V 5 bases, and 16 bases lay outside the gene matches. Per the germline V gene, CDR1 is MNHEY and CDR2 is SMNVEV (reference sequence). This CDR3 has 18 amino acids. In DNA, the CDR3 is TGTGCCAGCAGTGTGAGAGGGCTAGCGGGAGTGGGGCTCAATGAGCAGTTCTTC. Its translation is CASSVRGLAGVGLNEQFF.

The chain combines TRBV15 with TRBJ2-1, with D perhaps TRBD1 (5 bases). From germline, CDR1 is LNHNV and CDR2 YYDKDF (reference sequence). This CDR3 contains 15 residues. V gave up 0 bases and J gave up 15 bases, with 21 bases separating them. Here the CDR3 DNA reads TGTGCCACCAGCAGAGATCGGCTGGCTGGGGCCTGGCGGTTCTTC. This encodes CATSRDRLAGAWRFF.

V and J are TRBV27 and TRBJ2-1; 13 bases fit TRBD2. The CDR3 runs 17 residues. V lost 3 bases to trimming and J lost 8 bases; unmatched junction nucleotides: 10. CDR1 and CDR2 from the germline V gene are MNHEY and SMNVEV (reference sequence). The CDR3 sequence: CASSFTPGLAGRDEQFF. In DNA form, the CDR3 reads TGTGCCAGCAGTTTTACTCCGGGACTAGCGGGGCGGGATGAGCAGTTCTTC.

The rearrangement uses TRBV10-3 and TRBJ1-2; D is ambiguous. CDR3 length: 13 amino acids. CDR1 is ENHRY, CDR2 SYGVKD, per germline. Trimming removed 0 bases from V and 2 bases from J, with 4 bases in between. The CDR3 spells CAISESDNYGYTF. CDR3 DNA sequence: TGTGCCATCAGTGAGTCCGACAACTATGGCTACACCTTC.

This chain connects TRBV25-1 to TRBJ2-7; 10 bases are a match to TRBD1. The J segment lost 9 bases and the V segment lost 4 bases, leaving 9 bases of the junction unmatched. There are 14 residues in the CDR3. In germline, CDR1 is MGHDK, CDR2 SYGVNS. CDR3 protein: CASSAPGQGFGQYF. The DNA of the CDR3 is TGTGCCAGCAGTGCACCGGGACAGGGGTTCGGGCAGTACTTC.

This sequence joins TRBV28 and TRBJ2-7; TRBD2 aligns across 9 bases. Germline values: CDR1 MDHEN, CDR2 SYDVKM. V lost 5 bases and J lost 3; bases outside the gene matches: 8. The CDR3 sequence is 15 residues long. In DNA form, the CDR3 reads TGTGCCAGCAGTCCCACGCTAGCGGGAAACTACGAGCAGTACTTC. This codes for CASSPTLAGNYEQYF. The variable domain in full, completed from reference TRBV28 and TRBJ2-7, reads DVKVTQSSRYLVKRTGEKVFLECVQDMDHENMFWYRQDPGLGLRLIYFSYDVKMKEKGDIPEGYSVSREKKERFSLILESASTNQTSMYLCASSPTLAGNYEQYFGPGTRLTVT.

CDR3 nucleotide sequence: TGTGCCAGCAGCTTGGGGCTCGCGTACCCGACAGATACGCAGTATTTT. Translated: CASSLGLAYPTDTQYF. This sequence joins TRBV28 and TRBJ2-3; tentative D call: TRBD1 (5 bases). The CDR3 sequence is 16 residues long. The ends were cut back, 6 bases at V and 3 bases at J, with 19 bases in the middle. Germline values: CDR1 MDHEN, CDR2 SYDVKM.

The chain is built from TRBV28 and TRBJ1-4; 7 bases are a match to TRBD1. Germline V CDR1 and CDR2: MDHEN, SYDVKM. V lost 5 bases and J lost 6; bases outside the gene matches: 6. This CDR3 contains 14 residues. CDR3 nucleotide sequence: TGTGCCAGCAGTCGGACAGGCAGAGATGAAAAACTGTTTTTT. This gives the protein CASSRTGRDEKLFF. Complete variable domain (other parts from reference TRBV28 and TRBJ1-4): DVKVTQSSRYLVKRTGEKVFLECVQDMDHENMFWYRQDPGLGLRLIYFSYDVKMKEKGDIPEGYSVSREKKERFSLILESASTNQTSMYLCASSRTGRDEKLFFGSGTQLSVL.

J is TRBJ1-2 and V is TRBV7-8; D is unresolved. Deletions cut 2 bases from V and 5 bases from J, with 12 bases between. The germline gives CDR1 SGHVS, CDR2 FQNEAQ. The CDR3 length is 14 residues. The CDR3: CASSLNTGLYGYTF. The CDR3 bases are TGTGCCAGCAGCTTAAATACCGGCCTGTATGGCTACACCTTC. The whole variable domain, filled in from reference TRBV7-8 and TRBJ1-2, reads GAGVSQSPRYKVAKRGQDVALRCDPISGHVSLFWYQQALGQGPEFLTYFQNEAQLDKSGLPSDRFFAERPEGSVSTLKIQRTQQEDSAVYLCASSLNTGLYGYTFGSGTRLTVV.

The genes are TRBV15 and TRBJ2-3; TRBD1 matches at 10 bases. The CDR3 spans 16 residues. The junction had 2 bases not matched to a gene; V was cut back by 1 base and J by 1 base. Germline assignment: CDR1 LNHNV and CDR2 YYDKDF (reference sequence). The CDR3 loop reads CATSRGGTGGTDTQYF. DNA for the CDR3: TGTGCCACCAGCAGAGGCGGGACAGGGGGCACAGATACGCAGTATTTT.

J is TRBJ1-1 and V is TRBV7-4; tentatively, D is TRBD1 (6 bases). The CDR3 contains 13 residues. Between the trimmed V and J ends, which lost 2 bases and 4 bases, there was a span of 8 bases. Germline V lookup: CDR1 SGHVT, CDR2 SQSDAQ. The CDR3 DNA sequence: TGTGCCAGCAGCTTACGGGGGCTCACTGAAGCTTTCTTT. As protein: CASSLRGLTEAFF.

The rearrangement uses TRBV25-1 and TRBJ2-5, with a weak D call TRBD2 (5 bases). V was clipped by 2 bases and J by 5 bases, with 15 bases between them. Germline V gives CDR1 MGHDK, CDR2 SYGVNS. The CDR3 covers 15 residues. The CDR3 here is CASSESRGMMETQYF. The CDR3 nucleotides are TGTGCCAGCAGTGAAAGCCGGGGTATGATGGAGACCCAGTACTTC.

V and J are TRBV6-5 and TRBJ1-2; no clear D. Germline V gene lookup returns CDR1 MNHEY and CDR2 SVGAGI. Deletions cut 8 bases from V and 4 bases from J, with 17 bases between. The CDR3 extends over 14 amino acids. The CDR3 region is CASRTYGLFYGYTF. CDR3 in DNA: TGTGCCAGCCGAACTTACGGATTATTCTATGGCTACACCTTC.

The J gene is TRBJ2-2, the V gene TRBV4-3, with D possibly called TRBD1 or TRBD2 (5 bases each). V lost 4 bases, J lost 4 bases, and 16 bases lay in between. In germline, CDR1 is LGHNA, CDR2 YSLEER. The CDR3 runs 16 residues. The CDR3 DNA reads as TGCGCCAGCAGCCCAGTTTACGGGGCTGGCACCGGGGAGCTGTTTTTT. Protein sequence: CASSPVYGAGTGELFF.

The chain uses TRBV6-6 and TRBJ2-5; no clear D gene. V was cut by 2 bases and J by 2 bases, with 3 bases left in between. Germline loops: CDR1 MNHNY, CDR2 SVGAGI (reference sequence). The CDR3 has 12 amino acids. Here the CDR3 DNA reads TGTGCCAGCAGTTACGGGCAAGAGACCCAGTACTTC. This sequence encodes CASSYGQETQYF.

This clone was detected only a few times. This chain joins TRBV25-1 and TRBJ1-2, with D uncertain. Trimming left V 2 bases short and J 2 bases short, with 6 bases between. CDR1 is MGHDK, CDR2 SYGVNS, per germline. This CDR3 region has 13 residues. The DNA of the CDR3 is TGTGCCAGCAGTGAACAAAACAACTATGGCTACACCTTC. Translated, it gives CASSEQNNYGYTF.

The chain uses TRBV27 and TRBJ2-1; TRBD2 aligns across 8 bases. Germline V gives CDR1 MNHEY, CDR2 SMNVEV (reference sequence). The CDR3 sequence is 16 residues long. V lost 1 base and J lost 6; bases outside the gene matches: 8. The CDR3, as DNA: TGTGCCAGCAGTTTATTAAGGCTAGCGGGTGGCAATGAGCAGTTCTTC. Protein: CASSLLRLAGGNEQFF.

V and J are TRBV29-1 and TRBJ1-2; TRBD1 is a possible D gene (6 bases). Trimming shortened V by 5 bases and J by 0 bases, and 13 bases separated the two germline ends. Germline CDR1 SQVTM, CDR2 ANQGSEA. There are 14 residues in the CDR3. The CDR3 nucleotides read TGCAGCGTTCCTAGGGGGGGCGCTAACTATGGCTACACCTTC. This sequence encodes CSVPRGGANYGYTF.

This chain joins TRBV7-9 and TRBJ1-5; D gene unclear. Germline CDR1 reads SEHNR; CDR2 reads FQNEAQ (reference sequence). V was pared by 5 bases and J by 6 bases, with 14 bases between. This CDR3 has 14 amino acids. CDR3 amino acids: CASSAWDLSQPQHF. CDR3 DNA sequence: TGTGCCAGCAGCGCCTGGGATTTAAGTCAGCCCCAGCATTTT. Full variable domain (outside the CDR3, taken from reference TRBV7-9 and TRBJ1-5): DTGVSQNPRHKITKRGQNVTFRCDPISEHNRLYWYRQTLGQGPEFLTYFQNEAQLEKSRLLSDRFSAERPKGSFSTLEIQRTEQGDSAMYLCASSAWDLSQPQHFGDGTRLSIL.

This chain's CDR3 is CASSQPYNEQFF. The CDR3 nucleotides read TGTGCCAGCAGCCAACCCTACAATGAGCAGTTCTTC. The V gene is TRBV5-6, the J gene TRBJ2-1; D gene unclear. This CDR3 contains 12 residues. Per germline, CDR1 SGHDT and CDR2 YYEEEE. V lost 4 bases to trimming and J lost 2 bases, with 4 bases between them.

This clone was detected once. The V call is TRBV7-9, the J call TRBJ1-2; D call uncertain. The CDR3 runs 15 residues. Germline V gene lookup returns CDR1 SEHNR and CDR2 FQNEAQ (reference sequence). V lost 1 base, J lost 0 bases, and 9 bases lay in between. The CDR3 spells CASSLELGSNYGYTF. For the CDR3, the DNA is TGTGCCAGCAGCTTAGAATTGGGGTCTAACTATGGCTACACCTTC.

CDR3: CASSPGAGELFF. CDR3 in DNA: TGTGCCAGCTCACCGGGAGCCGGGGAGCTGTTTTTT. This rearrangement joins TRBV18 to TRBJ2-2, with D possibly matching TRBD2 (5 bases). The V and J ends lost 3 bases and 6 bases respectively, with 5 bases between them. The CDR3 has 12 residues. The V gene's germline CDR1 is KGHSH and CDR2 LQKENI.